This passage covers 17 T cell receptor beta chains from one sample sequenced in a study of blood T cell repertoires in COVID-19. This table comes from immunoSEQ multiplex PCR, and its TCRdb copy is limited to in-frame clones, with some not included. This table has about 170,000 clones, under 95% appearing once. Sequencing was carried out using peripheral blood. The receptors were sampled from a man between 18 and 35 years old with COVID-19, enrolled during active disease.

The V and J genes are TRBV2 and TRBJ1-5; D possibly corresponds to TRBD1 (6 bases). This CDR3 comprises 14 residues. The V gene lost 8 bases and the J gene lost 0 bases, with 11 bases spanning the gap. CDR1 SNHLY and CDR2 FYNNEI come from the germline V gene. CDR3: CASGQTDSNQPQHF. DNA of the CDR3: TGTGCCAGCGGACAGACCGATAGCAATCAGCCCCAGCATTTT.

This clone was seen once. J is TRBJ2-3 and V is TRBV14; no clear D gene. This CDR3 has 15 residues. Germline V gives CDR1 SGHDN, CDR2 FVKESK. V was pared by 5 bases and J by 0 bases, with 12 bases between. CDR3 DNA sequence: TGTGCCAGCAGCAAGAGCCACCCTAGCACAGATACGCAGTATTTT. Translation: CASSKSHPSTDTQYF.

This chain links TRBV4-3 with TRBJ2-2, with TRBD2 identical over 7 bases. Trimming removed 1 base from V and 5 bases from J; junction bases left unmatched: 1. This CDR3 contains 14 residues. Germline lookup yields CDR1 LGHNA and CDR2 YSLEER. This CDR3 reads CASSQARETGELFF. DNA of the CDR3: TGCGCCAGCAGCCAAGCGCGGGAGACCGGGGAGCTGTTTTTT.

This chain connects TRBV27 to TRBJ1-1; D possibly corresponds to TRBD1 (5 bases). The CDR3 totals 14 residues. Germline CDR1 and CDR2: MNHEY and SMNVEV (reference sequence). Trimming took off 2 bases at V and 0 bases at J, with 7 bases between the two ends. The CDR3 here is CASSLGAMNTEAFF. The CDR3 region has the DNA TGTGCCAGCAGTTTAGGGGCTATGAACACTGAAGCTTTCTTT.

V gene TRBV13 combines with J gene TRBJ2-3, with TRBD2 identical over 10 bases. The CDR3 is 18 amino acids. With 5 bases clipped from V and 3 bases from J, the junction kept 14 bases outside the gene matches. The germline V gene encodes CDR1 PRHDT and CDR2 FYEKMQ (reference sequence). The DNA for the CDR3 is TGTGCCAGCAGCCCCTCAGGGCTAGCGGGAGTTGGGACAGATACGCAGTATTTT. Translating it yields CASSPSGLAGVGTDTQYF.

CDR3 region: CASSEILAYEQYF. The CDR3 nucleotides are TGCGCCAGCAGTGAAATACTTGCCTACGAGCAGTACTTC. V is TRBV10-2 and J is TRBJ2-7; no firm D call. Germline-derived CDR1 and CDR2 are WSHSY and SAAADI. This CDR3 region has 13 residues. The ends were cut back, 3 bases at V and 2 bases at J, with 8 bases in the middle.

The CDR3 loop reads CASSEPGGHKSSYEQYF. CDR3 DNA sequence: TGTGCCAGCAGTGAACCGGGTGGACACAAGAGCTCCTACGAGCAGTACTTC. The V gene is TRBV2, the J gene TRBJ2-7; perhaps TRBD1 as D (5 bases). Trimming left V 2 bases short and J 0 bases short, with 17 bases between. Germline V gene lookup returns CDR1 SNHLY and CDR2 FYNNEI. The CDR3 loop spans 17 amino acids.

The rearrangement links TRBV4-3 to TRBJ1-1, with D hard to call. The germline CDR1 and CDR2 sequences are LGHNA and YSLEER. The CDR3 sequence is 14 residues long. The V gene lost 2 bases and the J gene lost 1 base, with 8 bases spanning the gap. As DNA, the CDR3 is TGCGCCAGCAGCCAACTTCGAGGGAACACTGAAGCTTTCTTT. Its translation: CASSQLRGNTEAFF.

The CDR3 DNA reads TGTGCCAGCAGCCCACTCGGGCGGGGGCGAGGGTACGAGCAGTACTTC. Translation gives CASSPLGRGRGYEQYF. The rearrangement links TRBV7-9 to TRBJ2-7, with D possibly matching TRBD2 (7 bases). V was pared by 5 bases and J by 4 bases, with 21 bases between. CDR3 length equals 16 residues. Germline V gene lookup returns CDR1 SEHNR and CDR2 FQNEAQ (reference sequence).

The J gene is TRBJ2-7, the V gene TRBV6-5, with D perhaps matching TRBD1 (6 bases). This CDR3 has 14 amino acids. The V end was cut by 3 bases, the J end by 2 bases, with 11 bases between. Germline V gene sequence: CDR1 MNHEY, CDR2 SVGAGI. Here the CDR3 DNA reads TGTGCCAGCAGTTATTCCAGACAGGCCTACGAGCAGTACTTC. Translated, it gives CASSYSRQAYEQYF.

With respect to this clone: A read error may account for a junction end that differs from germline. The genes are TRBV9 and TRBJ1-4; 11 bases line up with TRBD1. This CDR3 is 15 amino acids long. The germline V gene encodes CDR1 SGDLS and CDR2 YYNGEE. CDR3 DNA: TGTGCCAGCAGCGTCTCCGGGACAGGGGGAGAAAAACTGCTTTTT. This sequence encodes CASSVSGTGGEKLLF.

CDR3 residues: CASTLDRGVGNTEAFF. The CDR3 DNA reads TGTGCCAGCACCCTAGACAGGGGAGTGGGGAACACTGAAGCTTTCTTT. This chain joins TRBV5-6 and TRBJ1-1; TRBD1 matches at 8 bases. Germline V gene sequence: CDR1 SGHDT, CDR2 YYEEEE. V gave up 6 bases and J gave up 1 base; unmatched junction bases: 11. This CDR3 has 16 amino acids.

The chain couples TRBV28 to TRBJ2-7; the match to TRBD2 covers 14 bases. CDR1 and CDR2 (germline): MDHEN, SYDVKM. The V gene end was trimmed by 4 bases and the J gene end by 0 bases; junction bases not matched to a gene: 11. This CDR3 has 19 residues. The CDR3 protein is CASSSRTSGGYLDSYEQYF. The CDR3 DNA reads TGTGCCAGCAGTTCAAGGACTAGCGGGGGGTACTTAGACTCCTACGAGCAGTACTTC.

The J gene is TRBJ1-2, the V gene TRBV7-9, with D perhaps TRBD1 (5 bases). The germline V gene encodes CDR1 SEHNR and CDR2 FQNEAQ (reference sequence). This CDR3 is built from 13 residues. The V end was cut by 0 bases, the J end by 3 bases, with 5 bases between. This CDR3 is CASSLARDYGYTF. The DNA for the CDR3 is TGTGCCAGCAGCTTAGCCAGGGACTATGGCTACACCTTC.

This clone occurred a few times. J is TRBJ2-7 and V is TRBV7-9; D remains unclear. Germline CDR1 SEHNR, CDR2 FQNEAQ (reference sequence). The CDR3 has 12 amino acids. Between the trimmed V and J ends, which lost 0 bases and 3 bases, there was a span of 3 bases. The CDR3 is CASSLALYEQYF. CDR3 DNA: TGTGCCAGCAGCTTAGCCCTCTACGAGCAGTACTTC.

This chain connects TRBV7-9 to TRBJ2-7; 9 bases line up with TRBD2. CDR1 is SEHNR and CDR2 is FQNEAQ in the germline V gene (reference sequence). The trim removed 5 bases at V and 3 bases at J, leaving 11 bases unmatched. CDR3 length: 16 residues. The CDR3, as DNA: TGTGCCAGCAGCCACAGTAGGAGTAGCGGGAGCTACGAGCAGTACTTC. Amino acid sequence: CASSHSRSSGSYEQYF.

The chain combines TRBV29-1 with TRBJ2-1; no firm D call. Germline-derived CDR1 and CDR2 are SQVTM and ANQGSEA. V gave up 6 bases and J gave up 7 bases, with 13 bases separating them. This CDR3 is built from 12 residues. The CDR3: CSVLLVQNEQFF. In nucleotides, the CDR3 is TGCAGCGTCCTCCTCGTACAGAATGAGCAGTTCTTC.